The next 24 T cell receptor beta chains were all read from a single sample in a study of blood T cell repertoires in COVID-19. Some clones are missing from TCRdb's copy, which holds only in-frame ones; the method was immunoSEQ multiplex PCR. The table records roughly 240,000 clones, about nine tenths of them present only once. Sequencing was done on a sample of PBMCs or T cells enriched from blood (not recorded which). The receptor source for this set is a man in his fifties or sixties who had been exposed to COVID-19.

The rearrangement links TRBV3-1 (or the pseudogene TRBV3-2) to TRBJ1-6; no clear D gene. Per germline, CDR1 LGHDT and CDR2 YNNKEL (reference sequence). V was clipped by 2 bases and J by 9 bases, with 11 bases between them. The CDR3 spans 14 residues. The CDR3 loop is CASSQRRDFSPLHF. The CDR3 DNA reads TGTGCCAGCAGCCAAAGGAGGGATTTTTCACCCCTCCACTTT.

The chain joins TRBV30 to TRBJ1-5; 8 positions agree with TRBD1. Germline V gives CDR1 GTSNPN, CDR2 SVGIG (reference sequence). V dropped 5 bases and J dropped 7; count of bases not matched to a gene: 19. The CDR3 spans 17 residues. The CDR3 reads CAWSESVGTGGLQPQHF. The CDR3 DNA follows: TGTGCCTGGTCAGAGTCCGTCGGGACAGGAGGGTTGCAGCCCCAGCATTTT.

The chain is built from TRBV19 and TRBJ2-2, with 8 bases aligning to TRBD2. V was pared by 6 bases and J by 3 bases, with 9 bases of the junction left unmatched. The CDR3 totals 16 residues. The germline CDR1 and CDR2 sequences are LNHDA and SQIVND (reference sequence). CDR3 region: CASSPRTSRYTGELFF. The CDR3 DNA is TGTGCCAGTAGCCCACGGACTAGCAGGTACACCGGGGAGCTGTTTTTT.

The chain carries TRBV7-3 and TRBJ1-1, with 7 bases lining up with TRBD1. Germline CDR1 and CDR2: SGHTA and FQGTGA. The CDR3 loop spans 13 amino acids. J gave up 9 bases and V 2 bases, and 6 bases lay outside the gene matches. The CDR3 loop is CASSLGQETKAFF. DNA of the CDR3: TGTGCCAGCAGCTTAGGACAGGAGACTAAAGCTTTCTTT.

The chain uses TRBV7-2 and TRBJ2-5, with D perhaps matching TRBD1 (5 bases). Per germline, CDR1 SGHTA and CDR2 FQGNSA. V was shortened by 1 base and J by 2 bases, with 8 bases between the two germline ends. This CDR3 is 14 amino acids long. For the CDR3, the DNA is TGTGCCAGCAGCTTAGACAGGCATCAAGAGACCCAGTACTTC. Translating it yields CASSLDRHQETQYF. Filled out from reference TRBV7-2 and TRBJ2-5, the complete variable domain reads GAGVSQSPSNKVTEKGKDVELRCDPISGHTALYWYRQSLGQGLEFLIYFQGNSAPDKSGLPSDRFSAERTGGSVSTLTIQRTQQEDSAVYLCASSLDRHQETQYFGPGTRLLVL.

The gene calls are TRBV7-3 and TRBJ2-3; no reliable D call. Germline CDR1 and CDR2: SGHTA and FQGTGA. The CDR3 runs 13 residues. The germline V and J ends were trimmed by 6 bases and 3 bases, with 10 bases remaining between them. The CDR3 sequence is CASSPDWTDTQYF. In DNA form, the CDR3 reads TGTGCCAGCAGTCCCGACTGGACAGATACGCAGTATTTT.

The V call is TRBV2, the J call TRBJ2-1; D not certain. CDR1 is SNHLY, CDR2 FYNNEI, per germline. The ends were cut back, 5 bases at V and 6 bases at J, with 11 bases in the middle. The length of the CDR3 is 13 residues. The CDR3 nucleotides read TGTGCCAGCAGTTCCTACCAACTCAATGAGCAGTTCTTC. Protein: CASSSYQLNEQFF.

This chain links TRBV2 with TRBJ1-1, with 8 bases aligning to TRBD1. CDR3 length: 15 amino acids. CDR1 is SNHLY and CDR2 is FYNNEI in the germline V gene. V shed 6 bases and J 0 bases; nucleotides not matched to a gene: 6. The CDR3 sequence: CASSPTGGLNTEAFF. The DNA for the CDR3 is TGTGCCAGCAGCCCCACAGGGGGTCTGAACACTGAAGCTTTCTTT.

This chain uses TRBV18 with TRBJ2-7; D is possibly TRBD1 (5 bases). The CDR3 is made up of 15 amino acids. The germline gives CDR1 KGHSH, CDR2 LQKENI. V dropped 8 bases and J dropped 0 bases, with 17 bases sitting between them. The CDR3 bases are TGTGCCAGCCTCGACACCCAGGGCAGCTCCTACGAGCAGTACTTC. Translation gives CASLDTQGSSYEQYF.

The V call is TRBV5-1, the J call TRBJ2-1, with 9 bases that match TRBD2. The CDR3 extends over 15 amino acids. The V segment lost 0 bases and the J segment 3 bases; nucleotides outside the gene matches: 1. Germline CDR1 is SGHRS and CDR2 is YFSETQ. The CDR3 nucleotides are TGCGCCAGCAGCTTGGTAGCGGGGGACTACAATGAGCAGTTCTTC. Its translation: CASSLVAGDYNEQFF.

This sequence joins TRBV18 and TRBJ1-1, with unresolved D. V was cut by 4 bases and J by 1 base, with 13 bases left in between. This CDR3 comprises 15 residues. Germline CDR1 KGHSH, CDR2 LQKENI. The CDR3 region is CASSLHGGENTEAFF. DNA for the CDR3: TGTGCCAGCTCACTCCACGGAGGCGAGAACACTGAAGCTTTCTTT. Using reference TRBV18 and TRBJ1-1 for the parts outside the CDR3, the full variable domain is NAGVMQNPRHLVRRRGQEARLRCSPMKGHSHVYWYRQLPEEGLKFMVYLQKENIIDESGMPKERFSAEFPKEGPSILRIQQVVRGDSAAYFCASSLHGGENTEAFFGQGTRLTVV.

The V and J genes are TRBV2 and TRBJ2-5; 7 bases are shared with TRBD1. From germline, CDR1 is SNHLY and CDR2 FYNNEI. The CDR3 has 14 residues. V lost 6 bases to trimming and J lost 5 bases; unmatched junction nucleotides: 9. The chain's CDR3 is CASRDSRGSETQYF. Written as DNA, the CDR3 is TGTGCCAGCAGGGACTCCAGGGGGTCTGAGACCCAGTACTTC.

The rearrangement joins TRBV3-1 (or the pseudogene TRBV3-2) to TRBJ1-3, with 7 bases fitting TRBD1. This CDR3 comprises 14 residues. Germline CDR1 LGHDT, CDR2 YNNKEL (reference sequence). Trimming cost V 1 base and J 3 bases; bases outside gene matches: 0. The CDR3 DNA sequence: TGTGCCAGCAGCCAAGGACAGGGTGGAAACACCATATATTTT. Its translation: CASSQGQGGNTIYF.

This clone was detected once. This sequence joins TRBV9 and TRBJ2-3, with 7 bases aligning to TRBD2. J gave up 1 base and V 0 bases, and 2 bases lay outside the gene matches. The CDR3 is 15 residues long. CDR1 and CDR2 (germline): SGDLS, YYNGEE. The CDR3 protein is CASSVDTSGTDTQYF. The DNA of the CDR3 is TGTGCCAGCAGCGTAGATACTAGCGGCACAGATACGCAGTATTTT.

V gene TRBV11-2 combines with J gene TRBJ1-1; D gene unclear. CDR3 size: 11 residues. Germline values: CDR1 SGHAT, CDR2 FQNNGV. The V end was cut by 4 bases, the J end by 7 bases, with 7 bases between. The CDR3 DNA is TGTGCCAGCAGCTCTATCTTTGAAGCTTTCTTT. As protein: CASSSIFEAFF.

The genes are TRBV18 and TRBJ1-1; D not resolved. The V gene lost 4 bases and the J gene lost 0 bases, with 27 bases spanning the gap. The germline CDR1 and CDR2 sequences are KGHSH and LQKENI. This CDR3 is built from 20 residues. This CDR3 is CASSLLLLPGQGMMNTEAFF. The CDR3 DNA follows: TGTGCCAGCTCACTTCTCTTATTGCCGGGTCAAGGAATGATGAACACTGAAGCTTTCTTT.

The J gene is TRBJ1-1, the V gene TRBV5-1; D perhaps matches TRBD1 (6 bases). Trimming stripped 2 bases from V and 3 bases from J, with 11 bases between. CDR1 is SGHRS, CDR2 YFSETQ, per germline. The CDR3 sequence is 14 residues long. In DNA, the CDR3 is TGCGCCAGCAGCTTAACAGGGTTTGACACTGAAGCTTTCTTT. The encoded protein is CASSLTGFDTEAFF. Looking up the rest from reference TRBV5-1 and TRBJ1-1 gives the full variable domain: KAGVTQTPRYLIKTRGQQVTLSCSPISGHRSVSWYQQTPGQGLQFLFEYFSETQRNKGNFPGRFSGRQFSNSRSEMNVSTLELGDSALYLCASSLTGFDTEAFFGQGTRLTVV.

The CDR3 nucleotides are TGTGCCAGCCGGCCTGAGACAAATTCGGAAAAACTGTTTTTT. Protein sequence: CASRPETNSEKLFF. V is TRBV2 and J is TRBJ1-4; D is uncertain. Germline V gene lookup returns CDR1 SNHLY and CDR2 FYNNEI. The CDR3 consists of 14 residues. V was clipped by 8 bases and J by 8 bases, with 18 bases between them.

This chain connects TRBV30 to TRBJ2-1; D is uncertain. CDR1 is GTSNPN, CDR2 SVGIG, per germline (reference sequence). V was clipped by 2 bases and J by 9 bases, with 11 bases between them. There are 12 residues in the CDR3. CDR3: CAWSKIEAEQFF. For the CDR3, the DNA is TGTGCCTGGAGTAAGATTGAGGCTGAGCAGTTCTTC.

This chain joins TRBV7-8 and TRBJ1-4, with TRBD1 matching over 7 bases. Unmatched junction bases numbered 12, after V lost 7 bases and J lost 7 bases. Germline V CDR1 and CDR2: SGHVS, FQNEAQ. The CDR3 extends over 15 amino acids. The CDR3 coding sequence is TGTGCCAGCACCTCGTTGACAGGGTCTAGTGAAAAACTGTTTTTT. It specifies CASTSLTGSSEKLFF.

The V and J genes are TRBV28 and TRBJ1-1; 9 bases align to TRBD1. J lost 1 base, V lost 7 bases, and 1 base had no gene match. CDR1 is MDHEN, CDR2 SYDVKM, per germline. This CDR3 spans 13 amino acids. In nucleotides, the CDR3 is TGTGCCAGCATGGGACAGGGGAACACTGAAGCTTTCTTT. Protein product: CASMGQGNTEAFF.

This chain connects TRBV4-2 to TRBJ1-2, with 7 bases matching TRBD1. J gave up 4 bases and V 6 bases, and 17 bases lay outside the gene matches. CDR3 length: 17 residues. Germline V CDR1 and CDR2: LGHNA, YNFKEQ. The CDR3 loop is CASSRGLQQGQSYGYTF. CDR3 sequence (DNA): TGTGCCAGCAGTCGAGGACTCCAACAGGGGCAAAGCTATGGCTACACCTTC.

A note on this clone: This sample includes further DNA sequences coding for the same CDR3. This chain uses TRBV28 with TRBJ1-4; TRBD1 matches 8 bases. The CDR3 runs 14 residues. Germline V lookup: CDR1 MDHEN, CDR2 SYDVKM. Trimming at V came to 5 bases and at J to 8 bases, leaving 7 bases not matched to a gene. CDR3: CASSQGQGREKLFF. As DNA, the CDR3 is TGTGCCAGCAGTCAAGGACAGGGCCGAGAAAAACTGTTTTTT.

The chain joins TRBV10-3 to TRBJ1-1, with D tentatively TRBD1 (5 bases). Germline values: CDR1 ENHRY, CDR2 SYGVKD. Trimming shortened V by 6 bases and J by 0 bases, and 29 bases separated the two germline ends. The CDR3 runs 20 residues. The chain's CDR3 is CAISRLGDLKPVLLNTEAFF. The CDR3 DNA reads as TGTGCCATCAGCCGACTAGGGGACCTGAAGCCCGTCTTGCTGAACACTGAAGCTTTCTTT.